This paragraph reports one T cell receptor (beta chain). Its specificity is unknown. The sample originates from a study of cytomegalovirus exposure and HLA in healthy donors. Study at large: The same platform was used for the 120 validation repertoires and the roughly 640 first-cohort repertoires, a later analysis reported.

A 120-subject validation cohort, separate from the roughly 670-subject first cohort, supplied the donors. The junction had 6 bases not matched to a gene; V was cut back by 5 bases and J by 4 bases. The CDR3 extends over 15 amino acids. The germline CDR1 and CDR2 sequences are SGHAT and FQDESV (reference sequence). Study-wide points: With high specificity and sensitivity, the classifier reportedly diagnosed cytomegalovirus status. Three CMV-associated chains proved CMV antigen-specific in vitro.

The data were produced by immunoSEQ multiplex PCR, yet TCRdb's version contains in-frame clones alone and is incomplete. The repertoire consists of 75,000 to 100,000 clones, with 96% occurring once and the leading ten covering around 0.78%. This TCR derives from a man younger than 35 in good health and CMV-seronegative. Sequences were obtained from PBMCs. The chain recombines TRBV11-1 with TRBJ2-1, with 9 bases aligning to TRBD1. The CDR3 nucleotides are TGTGCCAGCAGCCAGGACAGGGGAAATTACAATGAGCAGTTCTTC. It is translated as CASSQDRGNYNEQFF. The variable domain in full, completed from reference TRBV11-1 and TRBJ2-1, reads EAEVAQSPRYKITEKSQAVAFWCDPISGHATLYWYRQILGQGPELLVQFQDESVVDDSQLPKDRFSAERLKGVDSTLKIQPAELGDSAMYLCASSQDRGNYNEQFFGPGTRLTVL.